This TCR beta chain was observed in a study of blood T cell repertoires in COVID-19. TCRdb's table, derived via immunoSEQ multiplex PCR, lists solely in-frame clones and lacks some. Seen here are roughly 250,000 clones, approximately 80% observed once, and the top ten hold less than 8%. This CDR3 has 18 amino acids. The germline gives CDR1 MNHEY, CDR2 SMNVEV (reference sequence). V lost 0 bases and J lost 0, with 15 bases in between. V usage is TRBV27 and J usage is TRBJ1-5; D is unclear. The sample taken for sequencing was peripheral blood. The source is a woman in her forties or fifties with acute or convalescent COVID-19. In nucleotides, the CDR3 is TGTGCCAGCAGTTTATCAGCCCGGTTACCTTATAGCAATCAGCCCCAGCATTTT. Amino acids: CASSLSARLPYSNQPQHF.